This TCR beta chain derives from a study of PD-1 blockade in classical Hodgkin lymphoma. General study findings and limits: According to reports, newly diagnosed patients had lower baseline TCR diversity than healthy donors, and relapsed/refractory patients had lower baseline TCR diversity still. Those starting nivolumab under 1 year post-ASCT were excluded.

Here immunoSEQ multiplex PCR was the method, and the copy in TCRdb shows in-frame clones only, minus some. The data contain some 14,000 clones, around 84% of them singletons. Remarks on this clone: Its antigen is currently unknown.

V lost 0 bases to trimming and J lost 4 bases, with 12 bases between them. The germline V gene has CDR1 SGHRS and CDR2 YFSETQ. This CDR3 is built from 15 residues. All trial patients relapsed after autologous stem cell transplantation. Best responses fell into complete response, partial response or progressive disease. V and J are TRBV5-1 and TRBJ2-3, with D possibly matching TRBD2 (6 bases). The TCR originated in a human donor with classical Hodgkin lymphoma. The sequences come from peripheral blood mononuclear cells (PBMCs), collected at baseline. As DNA, the CDR3 is TGCGCCAGCAGCTTGGTCGGTAGCGGCCCAGATACGCAGTATTTT. Encoded protein: CASSLVGSGPDTQYF.